This T cell receptor (beta chain) came from a study of blood T cell repertoires in COVID-19. For the study at large: Some COVID-19 samples were acute and others convalescent; all came from the United States, Italy and Spain. T cells, B-cell-depleted T cells, or PBMCs supplied cDNA or gDNA.

Study processing details: Amplification of reference gene primers was used by the study to estimate nucleated cell counts. This table comes from immunoSEQ multiplex PCR, and its TCRdb copy is limited to in-frame clones, with some not included. V, J and clone size are taken as reported in that table, and D and trimming were inferred from the DNA itself. The sample includes about 88,000 clones, about 70% of them seen just once. The V gene end was trimmed by 3 bases and the J gene end by 6 bases; junction bases not matched to a gene: 9. Per the germline V gene, CDR1 is LGHNA and CDR2 is YSLEER. The CDR3 contains 16 residues.

The chain combines TRBV4-3 with TRBJ1-4; 8 bases line up with TRBD1. Sequencing was performed on peripheral blood. The sequence was obtained from a woman aged 55-70 years in a cohort sampled during active or convalescent COVID-19. CDR3 amino acids: CASSHVQGAWDEKLFF. The CDR3 region has the DNA TGCGCCAGCAGCCATGTGCAGGGGGCGTGGGATGAAAAACTGTTTTTT.